The 2 T cell receptor beta chains below all came from one sample that was sequenced in a study of T cells in Graves' hyperthyroidism and ophthalmopathy. TCR beta CDR3 sequences were amplified from RNA transcripts. A first-round RT-PCR of the TCR CDR3 used the HTBI primer set. TCRdb used MiXCR to reprocess the multiplex PCR reads, holding one entry per CDR3 protein. Of 45,000 or so distinct CDR3 sequences listed, 49% are singletons. The source material was peripheral blood or thyroid tissue (not recorded which). The source of these receptors is a woman in her forties or fifties with Graves' hyperthyroidism.

This clonotype was seen at least ten times. The rearrangement links TRBV20-1 to TRBJ2-3, with D perhaps matching TRBD2 (5 bases). From germline, CDR1 is DFQATT and CDR2 SNEGSKA (reference sequence). CDR3 length: 15 amino acids. Deletions cut 7 bases from V and 0 bases from J, with 17 bases between. CDR3: CSGSRTLISTDTQYF. Here the CDR3 DNA reads TGCAGTGGGTCAAGGACTCTTATTAGCACAGATACGCAGTATTTT.

The chain uses TRBV7-9 and TRBJ1-1; D remains ambiguous. Trimming shortened V by 4 bases and J by 0 bases, and 9 bases separated the two germline ends. Per the germline V gene, CDR1 is SEHNR and CDR2 is FQNEAQ (reference sequence). The CDR3 contains 14 residues. The CDR3 sequence: CASSYSGLNTEAFF. CDR3 DNA sequence: TGTGCCAGCAGCTATTCGGGGTTGAACACTGAAGCTTTCTTT.